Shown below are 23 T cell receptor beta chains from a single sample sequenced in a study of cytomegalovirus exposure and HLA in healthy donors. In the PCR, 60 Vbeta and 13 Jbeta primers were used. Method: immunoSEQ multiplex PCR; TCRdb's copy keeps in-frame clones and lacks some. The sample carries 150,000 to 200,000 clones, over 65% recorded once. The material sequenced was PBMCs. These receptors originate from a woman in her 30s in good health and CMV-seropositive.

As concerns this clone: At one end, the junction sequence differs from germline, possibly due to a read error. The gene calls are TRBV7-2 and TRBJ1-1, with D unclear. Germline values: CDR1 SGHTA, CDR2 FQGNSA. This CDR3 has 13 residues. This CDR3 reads CASRLVSDTEAFF. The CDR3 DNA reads TGTGCCAGCAGGTTAGTGTCCGACACTGAAGCTTTCTTT. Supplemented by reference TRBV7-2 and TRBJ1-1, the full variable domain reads GAGVSQSPSNKVTEKGKDVELRCDPISGHTALYWYRQSLGQGLEFLIYFQGNSAPDKSGLPSDRFSAERTGGSVSTLTIQRTQQEDSAVYLCASRLVSDTEAFFGQGTRLTVV.

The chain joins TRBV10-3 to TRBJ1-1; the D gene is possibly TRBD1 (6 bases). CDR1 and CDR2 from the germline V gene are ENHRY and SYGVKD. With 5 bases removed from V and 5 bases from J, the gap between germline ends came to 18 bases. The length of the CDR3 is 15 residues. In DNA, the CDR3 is TGTGCCATCAGTCCTTTACAGGGTACCGCAACTGAAGCTTTCTTT. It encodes CAISPLQGTATEAFF.

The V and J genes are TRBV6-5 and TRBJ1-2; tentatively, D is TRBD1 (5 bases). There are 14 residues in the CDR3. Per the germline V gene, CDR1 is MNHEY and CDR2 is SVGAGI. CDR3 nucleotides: TGTGCGATTACCCCGGGGGTGGGAAACTATGGCTACACCTTC. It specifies CAITPGVGNYGYTF.

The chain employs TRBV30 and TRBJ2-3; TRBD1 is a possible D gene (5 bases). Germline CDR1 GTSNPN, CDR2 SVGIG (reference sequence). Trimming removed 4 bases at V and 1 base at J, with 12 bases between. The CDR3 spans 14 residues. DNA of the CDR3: TGTGCCTGGAAAGTCAGGGATGGCACAGATACGCAGTATTTT. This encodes CAWKVRDGTDTQYF.

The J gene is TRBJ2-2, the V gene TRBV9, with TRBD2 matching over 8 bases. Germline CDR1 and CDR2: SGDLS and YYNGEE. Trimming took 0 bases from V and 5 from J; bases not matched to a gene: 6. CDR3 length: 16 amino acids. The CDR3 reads CASSVAGGARTGELFF. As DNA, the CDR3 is TGTGCCAGCAGCGTAGCGGGGGGGGCGCGAACCGGGGAGCTGTTTTTT.

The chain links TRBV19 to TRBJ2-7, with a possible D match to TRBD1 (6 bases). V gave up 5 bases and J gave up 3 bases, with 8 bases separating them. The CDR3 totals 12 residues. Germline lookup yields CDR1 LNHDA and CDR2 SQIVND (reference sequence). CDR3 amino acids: CASSSQGYEQYF. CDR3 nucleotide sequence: TGTGCCAGTAGTTCACAGGGCTACGAGCAGTACTTC.

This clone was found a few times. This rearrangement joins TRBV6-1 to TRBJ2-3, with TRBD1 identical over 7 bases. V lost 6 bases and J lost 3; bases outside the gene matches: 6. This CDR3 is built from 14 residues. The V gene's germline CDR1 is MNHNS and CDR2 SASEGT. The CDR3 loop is CASRLSRGTDTQYF. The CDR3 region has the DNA TGTGCCAGCAGGTTGTCCAGGGGGACAGATACGCAGTATTTT.

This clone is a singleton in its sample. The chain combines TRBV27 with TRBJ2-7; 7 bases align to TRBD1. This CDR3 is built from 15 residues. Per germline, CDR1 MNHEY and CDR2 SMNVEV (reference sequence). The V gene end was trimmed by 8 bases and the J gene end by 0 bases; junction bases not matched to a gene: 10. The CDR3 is CASVSGDSPSYEQYF. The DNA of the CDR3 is TGTGCCAGCGTCTCCGGGGACAGCCCCTCCTACGAGCAGTACTTC.

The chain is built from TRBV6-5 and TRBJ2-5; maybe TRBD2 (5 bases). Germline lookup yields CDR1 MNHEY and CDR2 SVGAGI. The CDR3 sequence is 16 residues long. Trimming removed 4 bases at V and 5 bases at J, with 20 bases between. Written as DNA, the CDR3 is TGTGCCAGCAGTTCTGAGCGGCATTCCTTATGGGAGACCCAGTACTTC. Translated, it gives CASSSERHSLWETQYF.

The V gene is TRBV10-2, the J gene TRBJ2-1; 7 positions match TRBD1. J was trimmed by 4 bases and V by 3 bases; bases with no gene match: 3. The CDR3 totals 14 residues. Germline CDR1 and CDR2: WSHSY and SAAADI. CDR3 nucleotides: TGCGCCAGCAGTGAAGGACAGGCTTACAATGAGCAGTTCTTC. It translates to CASSEGQAYNEQFF.

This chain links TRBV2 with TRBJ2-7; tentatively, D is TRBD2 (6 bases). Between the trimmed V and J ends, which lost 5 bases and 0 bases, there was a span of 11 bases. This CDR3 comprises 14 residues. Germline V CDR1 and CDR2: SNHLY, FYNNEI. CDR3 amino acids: CASSRDFSSYEQYF. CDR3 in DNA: TGTGCCAGCAGTCGGGACTTTAGCTCCTACGAGCAGTACTTC.

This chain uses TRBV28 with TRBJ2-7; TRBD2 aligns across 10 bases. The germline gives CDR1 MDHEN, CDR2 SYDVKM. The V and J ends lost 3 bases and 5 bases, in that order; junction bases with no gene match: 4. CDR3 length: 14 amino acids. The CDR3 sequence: CASSFRLAGDEQYF. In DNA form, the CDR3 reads TGTGCCAGCAGTTTCAGGCTAGCGGGAGACGAGCAGTACTTC.

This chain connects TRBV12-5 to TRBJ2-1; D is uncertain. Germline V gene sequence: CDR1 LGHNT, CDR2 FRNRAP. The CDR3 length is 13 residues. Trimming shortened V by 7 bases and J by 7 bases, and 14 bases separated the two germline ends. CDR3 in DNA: TGTGCTAGTGCTCTTGATTACGGGAATGAGCAGTTCTTC. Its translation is CASALDYGNEQFF.

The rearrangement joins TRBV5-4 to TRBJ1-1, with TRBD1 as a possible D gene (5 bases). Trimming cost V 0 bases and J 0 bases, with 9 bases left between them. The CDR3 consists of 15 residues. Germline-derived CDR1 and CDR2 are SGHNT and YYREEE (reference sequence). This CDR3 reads CASSLARQLNTEAFF. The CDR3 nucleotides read TGTGCCAGCAGCTTGGCCAGACAGTTGAACACTGAAGCTTTCTTT. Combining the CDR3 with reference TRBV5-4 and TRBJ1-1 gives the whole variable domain ETGVTQSPTHLIKTRGQQVTLRCSSQSGHNTVSWYQQALGQGPQFIFQYYREEENGRGNFPPRFSGLQFPNYSSELNVNALELDDSALYLCASSLARQLNTEAFFGQGTRLTVV.

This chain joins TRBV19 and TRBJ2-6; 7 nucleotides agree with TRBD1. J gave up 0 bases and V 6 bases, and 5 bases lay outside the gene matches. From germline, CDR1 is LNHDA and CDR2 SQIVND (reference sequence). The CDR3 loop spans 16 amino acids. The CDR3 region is CASRQGKGSGANVLTF. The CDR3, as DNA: TGTGCCAGTAGACAGGGGAAAGGCTCTGGGGCCAACGTCCTGACTTTC. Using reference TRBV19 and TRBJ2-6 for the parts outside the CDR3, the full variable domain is DGGITQSPKYLFRKEGQNVTLSCEQNLNHDAMYWYRQDPGQGLRLIYYSQIVNDFQKGDIAEGYSVSREKKESFPLTVTSAQKNPTAFYLCASRQGKGSGANVLTFGAGSRLTVL.

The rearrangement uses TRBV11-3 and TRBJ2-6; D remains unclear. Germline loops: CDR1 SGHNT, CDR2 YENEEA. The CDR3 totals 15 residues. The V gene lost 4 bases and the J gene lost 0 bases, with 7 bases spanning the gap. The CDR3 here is CASSSSFSGANVLTF. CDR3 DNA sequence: TGTGCCAGCAGCTCGAGTTTCTCTGGGGCCAACGTCCTGACTTTC.

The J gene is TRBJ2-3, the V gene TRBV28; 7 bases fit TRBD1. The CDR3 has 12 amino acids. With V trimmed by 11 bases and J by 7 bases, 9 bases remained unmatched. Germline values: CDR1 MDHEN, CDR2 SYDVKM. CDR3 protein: CAVQGSSYTQYF. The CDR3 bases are TGTGCCGTACAGGGGTCCAGCTATACGCAGTATTTT.

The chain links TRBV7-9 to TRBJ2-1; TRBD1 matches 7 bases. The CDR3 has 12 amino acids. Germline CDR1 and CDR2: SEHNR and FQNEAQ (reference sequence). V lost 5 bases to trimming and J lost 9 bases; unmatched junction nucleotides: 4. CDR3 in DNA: TGTGCCAGCAGCCGGCCAGGGGGTGAGCAGTTCTTC. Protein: CASSRPGGEQFF.

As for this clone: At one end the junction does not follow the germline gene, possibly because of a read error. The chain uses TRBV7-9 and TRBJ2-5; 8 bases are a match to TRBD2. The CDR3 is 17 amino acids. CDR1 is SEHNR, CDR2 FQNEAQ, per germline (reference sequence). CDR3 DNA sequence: TGTTCCAGCAGCTTAGAGCGAGGGACTAGGTCGGGCGAGACCCAGTACTTC. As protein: CSSSLERGTRSGETQYF. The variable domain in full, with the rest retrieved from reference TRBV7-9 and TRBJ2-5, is DTGVSQNPRHKITKRGQNVTFRCDPISEHNRLYWYRQTLGQGPEFLTYFQNEAQLEKSRLLSDRFSAERPKGSFSTLEIQRTEQGDSAMYLCSSSLERGTRSGETQYFGPGTRLLVL.

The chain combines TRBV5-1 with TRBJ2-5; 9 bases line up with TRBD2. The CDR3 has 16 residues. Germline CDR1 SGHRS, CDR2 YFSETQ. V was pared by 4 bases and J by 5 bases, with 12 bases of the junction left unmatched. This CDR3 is CASSGWTSDEHETQYF. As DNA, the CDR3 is TGCGCCAGCAGCGGCTGGACTAGCGATGAACATGAGACCCAGTACTTC.

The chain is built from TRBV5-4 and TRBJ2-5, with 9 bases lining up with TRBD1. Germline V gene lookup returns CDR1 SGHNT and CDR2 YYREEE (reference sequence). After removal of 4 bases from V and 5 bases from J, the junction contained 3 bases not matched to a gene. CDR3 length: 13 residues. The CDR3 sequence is CASSQQGAETQYF. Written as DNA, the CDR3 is TGTGCCAGCAGCCAACAGGGGGCCGAGACCCAGTACTTC.

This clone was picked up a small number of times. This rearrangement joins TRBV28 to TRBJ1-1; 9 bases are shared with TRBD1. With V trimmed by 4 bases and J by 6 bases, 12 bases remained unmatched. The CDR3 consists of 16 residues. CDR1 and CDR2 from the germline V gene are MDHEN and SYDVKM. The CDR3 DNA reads TGTGCCAGCAGTTCCCTTCCAACAGGGGGCGCCGCTGAAGCTTTCTTT. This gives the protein CASSSLPTGGAAEAFF.

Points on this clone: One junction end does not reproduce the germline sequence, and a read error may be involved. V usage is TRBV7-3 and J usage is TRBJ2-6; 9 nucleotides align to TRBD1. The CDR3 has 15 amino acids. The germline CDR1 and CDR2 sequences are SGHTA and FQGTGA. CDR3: CASSVQGAGANILTF. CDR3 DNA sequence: TGTGCCAGCAGCGTACAGGGGGCAGGGGCCAACATCCTGACTTTC.